The present T cell receptor beta chain was sequenced within a study of T-cell reconstitution after alpha-beta-depleted transplantation in children. The germline V gene has CDR1 SGHAT and CDR2 FQNNGV. The CDR3 runs to 13 residues. Construction of the TCRbeta library involved unique molecular identifiers. TCRdb redid the calling of the PCR reads with MiXCR, one entry per CDR3 protein. In the table there are roughly 310,000 distinct CDR3 sequences, roughly 21% of which are singletons. This clonotype was observed a few times. At one of its ends the junction is not consistent with the germline gene, which may arise from a read error.

The sequences come from PBMCs, mostly from graft donor cells, collected 180 days after TCRalphabeta/CD19-depleted stem cell transplant. The sequence was collected from a male patient under 18 who had a stem cell transplant for acute lymphoblastic leukemia, so the T cells may come from the graft donor. This chain links TRBV11-2 with TRBJ2-7; D not resolved. The CDR3 DNA is TGTGCCAGCAGCTACGAGATCTCCCACGAGCAGTACTTC. Residues: CASSYEISHEQYF.